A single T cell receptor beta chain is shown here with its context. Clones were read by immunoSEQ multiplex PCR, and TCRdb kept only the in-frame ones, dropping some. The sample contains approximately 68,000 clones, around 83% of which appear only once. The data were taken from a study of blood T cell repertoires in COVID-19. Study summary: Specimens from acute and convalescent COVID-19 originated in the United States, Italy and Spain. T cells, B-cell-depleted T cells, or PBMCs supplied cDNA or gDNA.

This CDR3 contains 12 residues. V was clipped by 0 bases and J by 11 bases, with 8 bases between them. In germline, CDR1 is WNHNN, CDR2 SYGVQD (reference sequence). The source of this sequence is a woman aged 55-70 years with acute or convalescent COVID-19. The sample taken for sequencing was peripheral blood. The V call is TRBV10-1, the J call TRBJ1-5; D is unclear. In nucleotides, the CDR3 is TGCGCCAGCAGTGAGTCTCGGGTGGCCCAGCATTTT. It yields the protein CASSESRVAQHF.